Listed below are T cell receptor beta chains from one sample, sequenced in a study of T cells in Graves' hyperthyroidism and ophthalmopathy. TCRdb itself ran the multiplex PCR reads through MiXCR, one entry per CDR3 protein. Of 250,000 to 300,000 distinct CDR3 sequences detected, roughly 13% appear once; the ten largest clones hold almost 8%. The specimen was blood. Every receptor here comes from a woman in her 30s with Graves' hyperthyroidism that later progressed to Graves' ophthalmopathy. Each CDR3 is given with its conserved first and last residue. Fields, in order: V gene, J gene, D gene, clone size, CDR3 DNA, CDR3 protein. A D gene is named only where the DNA matches it firmly. Clone sizes are given selectively: once, few, many, or a class where the clone is expanded.

TRBV18,TRBJ2-5,NA,many,TGTGCCAGCTCACCGACCTACCCTAGCGTCGACGGAGAGACCCAGTACTTC,CASSPTYPSVDGETQYF
TRBV24-1,TRBJ2-1,TRBD2,NA,TGTGCCACCAGTGAGGGAGGGCAGCCAAATGAGCAGTTCTTC,CATSEGGQPNEQFF
TRBV27,TRBJ2-2,NA,NA,TGTGCCAGCAGTTTATCGATCGACTCTACGAACACCGGGGAGCTGTTTTTT,CASSLSIDSTNTGELFF
TRBV29-1,TRBJ2-2,TRBD2,NA,TGCAGCGTTGAAGGGACTAGCGATTGGAGCACCGGGGAGCTGTTTTTT,CSVEGTSDWSTGELFF
TRBV11-2,TRBJ1-1,NA,few,TGTGCCAGCACCCCTAGGGGGGAGACTGAAGCTTTCTTT,CASTPRGETEAFF
TRBV20-1,TRBJ2-1,NA,many,TGCAGTGCTCCAAAAGCCCTAGATACGGGTGAGCAGTTCTTC,CSAPKALDTGEQFF
TRBV19,TRBJ1-5,TRBD1,NA,TGTGCCAGTAGCCCGGGACAGGGTTCGGTTCAGCCCCAGCATTTT,CASSPGQGSVQPQHF
TRBV27,TRBJ1-2,TRBD1,many,TGTGCCAGCAGTTTTGGACAGGGTGAAGAGGGGCTCTATGGCTACACCTTC,CASSFGQGEEGLYGYTF
TRBV29-1,TRBJ2-5,NA,few,TGCAGCGTTGAATTCCGGGGGGCAGGGACCCAGTACTTC,CSVEFRGAGTQYF
TRBV7-2,TRBJ2-1,TRBD2,many,TGTGCCAGCAGCTTAGATTGGACTAGCGGGAGCAATGAGCAGTTCTTC,CASSLDWTSGSNEQFF
TRBV7-2,TRBJ1-5,NA,many,TGTGCCAGCAGCTTAGCCAGCCGAGGGCCCCAGCATTTT,CASSLASRGPQHF
TRBV19,TRBJ1-1,NA,few,TGTGCCAGTAGTATCGTTTATGGGAACACTGAAGCTTTCTTT,CASSIVYGNTEAFF
TRBV9,TRBJ2-1,NA,NA,TGTGCCAGCAGCGTAGCGACTAGGAGGGACAATGAGCAGTTCTTC,CASSVATRRDNEQFF
TRBV18,TRBJ2-3,NA,NA,TGTGCCAGCTCACCACTTATGGATTCCCCTCCAGATACGCAGTATTTT,CASSPLMDSPPDTQYF
TRBV7-2,TRBJ2-7,NA,many,TGTGCCAGCAGCTTTTCAGGGGTAGGGACCTACGAGCAGTACTTC,CASSFSGVGTYEQYF
TRBV6-2/TRBV6-3,TRBJ2-1,NA,few,TGTGCCAGCACCTTAGACGGTTACAATGAGCGGTTCTTC,CASTLDGYNERFF
TRBV6-5,TRBJ2-5,NA,many,TGTGCCAGCAGTTACGGGCAGGAACCAGAGACCCAGTACTTC,CASSYGQEPETQYF
TRBV18,TRBJ2-5,NA,many,TGTGCCAGCTCACCACCCACCCGAGAGACCCAGTACTTC,CASSPPTRETQYF
TRBV20-1,TRBJ2-1,NA,many,TGCAGTGCTAGAGAGGGGGGAGACCGGGGACTCCCTAAGAGGGAGCAGTTCTTC,CSAREGGDRGLPKREQFF
TRBV11-2,TRBJ1-6,NA,many,TGTGCCAGCGATAGGGCAGGGACCTATTCACCCCTCCACTTT,CASDRAGTYSPLHF
TRBV5-6,TRBJ2-5,TRBD2,few,TGTGCCAGCAGCCCCGGGGGGGTCGGAGAGACCCAGTACTTC,CASSPGGVGETQYF
TRBV2,TRBJ2-7,TRBD2,many,TGTGCCAGCAGTGAAGGGAGGTTGGGACTAGCGGGACGAACCTACGAGCAGTACTTC,CASSEGRLGLAGRTYEQYF
TRBV7-9,TRBJ2-1,TRBD2,NA,TGTGCCAGCAGCTTAGGGGCCGGGGGGGCCCACAATGAGCAGTTCTTC,CASSLGAGGAHNEQFF
TRBV7-8,TRBJ2-1,TRBD2,few,TGTGCCAGCAGCTCGCGACTAGCGAATGAGCAGTTCTTC,CASSSRLANEQFF
TRBV27,TRBJ1-5,NA,many,TGTGCCAGCAGTTTATCGTCCAGGGGAAGGCAGCCCCAGCATTTT,CASSLSSRGRQPQHF
TRBV15,TRBJ2-5,NA,NA,TGTGCCACCAGCAGCTCGTCTCAGGCCCAGTACTTC,CATSSSSQAQYF
TRBV20-1,TRBJ2-7,NA,NA,TGCAGTGCTAAAGAGCCTGCCTACGAGCAGTACTTC,CSAKEPAYEQYF
TRBV6-2/TRBV6-3,TRBJ2-7,NA,many,TGTGCCAGCAGGGGCTCCGAGCAGTACTTC,CASRGSEQYF
TRBV20-1,TRBJ2-1,TRBD2,many,TGCAGTGCTAGAGTTTTGGAGACTAGCGGGATCTTTGAGCAGTTCTTC,CSARVLETSGIFEQFF
TRBV5-1,TRBJ2-3,TRBD2,few,TGCGCCAGCAGCTTTGGGACTAGGGTCACAGATACGCAGTATTTT,CASSFGTRVTDTQYF
TRBV12-3/TRBV12-4,TRBJ2-1,TRBD2,many,TGTGCCAGCAGGATAGCGGGAGGTATTAATGAGCAGTTCTTC,CASRIAGGINEQFF
TRBV4-3,TRBJ2-3,NA,many,TGCGCCAGCAGCCCCTCGTCGCGCACAGATACGCAGTATTTT,CASSPSSRTDTQYF
TRBV28,TRBJ2-7,NA,many,TGTGCCAGCAGTTTAGAACAAGAGTCCTACGAGCAGTACTTC,CASSLEQESYEQYF
TRBV6-5,TRBJ1-1,NA,many,TGTGCCAGCAGTTACTCTGGCCGACTACGATGGTACACTGAAGCTTTCTTT,CASSYSGRLRWYTEAFF
TRBV28,TRBJ2-3,NA,many,TGTGCCAGCAGTTTATGGGCAACAGGCCGCACAGATACGCAGTATTTT,CASSLWATGRTDTQYF
TRBV24-1,TRBJ2-5,NA,many,TGTGCCACCAGTGACCCAATTAACACCCCCGGGCGAGAGACCCAGTACTTC,CATSDPINTPGRETQYF
TRBV5-8,TRBJ2-1,TRBD2,few,TGTGCCAGCAGCCCCGGACTAGCGGACCGTATAGAGCAGTTCTTC,CASSPGLADRIEQFF
TRBV5-4,TRBJ2-4,NA,NA,TGTGCCAGCAGCTTGGATGGTTTGGGGACCAAAAACATTCAGTACTTC,CASSLDGLGTKNIQYF
TRBV19,TRBJ2-2,NA,NA,TGTGCCAGTAGGTATGGCACCGGGGAGCTGTTTTTT,CASRYGTGELFF
TRBV28,TRBJ2-7,TRBD2,many,TGTGCCAGCAGTCCTAGGGAGCGGGGGTTCTACGAGCAGTACTTC,CASSPRERGFYEQYF
TRBV18,TRBJ2-1,TRBD2,many,TGTGCCAGCTCACCACCGGTCGATCGACTAGCGGGTACTTCGGCCGATGAGCAGTTCTTC,CASSPPVDRLAGTSADEQFF
TRBV20-1,TRBJ1-6,NA,many,TGCAGTGCTAGAGATCTTTTGGGGAATTCACCCCTCCACTTT,CSARDLLGNSPLHF
TRBV28,TRBJ2-7,NA,many,TGTGCCAGCAGTTTGGAGACGGACCCCTACGAGCAGTACTTC,CASSLETDPYEQYF
TRBV19,TRBJ2-2,NA,NA,TGTGCCAGTAGTCCCTTGCAATTGGCCTCCGGGGAGCTGTTTTTT,CASSPLQLASGELFF
TRBV7-3,TRBJ2-1,TRBD2,many,TGTGCCAGCAGCGATCTAGCGGGAGAGAATGAGCAGTTCTTC,CASSDLAGENEQFF
TRBV27,TRBJ1-2,TRBD1,NA,TGTGCCAGCAGTTTGGGACAGGGTGTTTATGGCTACACCTTC,CASSLGQGVYGYTF
TRBV28,TRBJ2-7,NA,many,TGTGCCAGCAGCAACGGGGGAACCTACGAGCAGTACTTC,CASSNGGTYEQYF
TRBV29-1,TRBJ2-2,NA,few,TGCAGCGTTTTGTTAACTAACGGGGAGCTGTTTTTT,CSVLLTNGELFF
TRBV29-1,TRBJ2-1,TRBD2,many,TGCAGCGTTGTCAGGGGCACTAGCGGGAGTTACAATGAGCAGTTCTTC,CSVVRGTSGSYNEQFF
TRBV27,TRBJ2-5,NA,NA,TGTGCCAGCAGTTTTGTTGGGGACGAGACCCAGTACTTC,CASSFVGDETQYF
TRBV7-3,TRBJ2-5,NA,many,TGTGCCAGCAGCTCAAGGCACCTGTCGGAGACCCAGTACTTC,CASSSRHLSETQYF
TRBV29-1,TRBJ2-7,NA,many,TGCAGCGTTCGACAGGAGTCCTCCTACGAGCAGTACTTC,CSVRQESSYEQYF
TRBV2,TRBJ2-2,NA,many,TGTGCCAGCAGTGTGGAGACCAACACCGGGGAGCTGTTTTTT,CASSVETNTGELFF
TRBV5-4,TRBJ1-3,TRBD1,NA,TGTGCCAGCAGCCCCGGACAGGGGGCGCTTGGAAACACCATATATTTT,CASSPGQGALGNTIYF
TRBV7-2,TRBJ2-5,TRBD2,NA,TGTGCCAGCACCAGTGGGGCTAGCGGGTACCAAGAGACCCAGTACTTC,CASTSGASGYQETQYF